This T cell receptor beta chain was found in a study of cytomegalovirus exposure and HLA in healthy donors. Study outcomes and limitations: CMV serostatus was the only recorded immune exposure for donors.

This clone occurred a few times. Antigen: not known. J was trimmed by 1 base and V by 4 bases; bases with no gene match: 6. The length of the CDR3 is 16 residues. Germline CDR1 reads LNHDA; CDR2 reads SQIVND (reference sequence). It was with 60 Vbeta and 13 Jbeta primers that the PCR ran. Assay: immunoSEQ multiplex PCR; the TCRdb copy retains only in-frame clones and omits some. In the table there are over 150,000 clones, 85% of which are singletons. V is TRBV19 and J is TRBJ1-2; 10 bases are shared with TRBD1. This sequence originates from a boy aged 2 to 9 in good health and CMV-seronegative. The source material was PBMCs. As DNA, the CDR3 is TGTGCCAGTAGTACAAAACGGGACAGGGGTAACTATGGCTACACCTTC. Amino acid sequence: CASSTKRDRGNYGYTF.